This T cell receptor beta chain was captured by sequencing in a study of cytomegalovirus exposure and HLA in healthy donors. Study-wide background: Unique TCR beta sequences numbering about 100 million came from 150 million to 200 million T cells in an earlier analysis. General study findings and limits: For most TCR sequences rarity was the rule, although some public TCRs occurred in many donors.

This clone was observed once. The antigen remains undetermined. The CDR3 is made up of 13 amino acids. V lost 3 bases, J lost 5 bases, and 11 bases lay in between. The germline gives CDR1 SGHVS, CDR2 FNYEAQ. Both 60 Vbeta primers and 13 Jbeta primers went into the PCR. Repertoires were generated with immunoSEQ multiplex PCR, while TCRdb's copy carries only in-frame clones and drops some. The sample has roughly 110,000 clones; over 70% are singletons. The clonotype was recovered from a woman between 40 and 55 years old in good health and CMV-seropositive. The sample taken for sequencing was PBMCs. The chain uses TRBV7-6 and TRBJ2-7; D possibly corresponds to TRBD2 (5 bases). CDR3: CASSLGSFDEQYF. The CDR3 DNA follows: TGTGCCAGCAGCTTGGGGAGTTTCGACGAGCAGTACTTC.